This T cell receptor beta chain came from a study of blood T cell repertoires in COVID-19. Study-wide background: Collection of acute and convalescent COVID-19 samples took place in the United States, Italy and Spain. From T cells, B-cell-depleted T cells, or PBMCs came the material, which was cDNA or gDNA.

Original analysis: Amplifying reference gene primers gave estimates of nucleated cell counts. Profiling relied on immunoSEQ multiplex PCR, and the TCRdb table lists in-frame clones only, not all of them. V and J calls and clone size are as listed in that table; D and trimming were resolved from the DNA. The sample contains about 29,000 clones, 80% to 90% of which appear only once. Between the trimmed V and J ends, which lost 0 bases and 6 bases, there was a span of 8 bases. The CDR3 is 13 residues long. Germline V gives CDR1 KGHSH, CDR2 LQKENI. The rearrangement links TRBV18 to TRBJ1-2; no reliable D call. Material for sequencing was peripheral blood. The receptor's source is a man at least 80 years old with acute or convalescent COVID-19. CDR3 DNA: TGTGCCAGCTCACCACCAGCGCGGAATGGCTACACCTTC. This codes for CASSPPARNGYTF.